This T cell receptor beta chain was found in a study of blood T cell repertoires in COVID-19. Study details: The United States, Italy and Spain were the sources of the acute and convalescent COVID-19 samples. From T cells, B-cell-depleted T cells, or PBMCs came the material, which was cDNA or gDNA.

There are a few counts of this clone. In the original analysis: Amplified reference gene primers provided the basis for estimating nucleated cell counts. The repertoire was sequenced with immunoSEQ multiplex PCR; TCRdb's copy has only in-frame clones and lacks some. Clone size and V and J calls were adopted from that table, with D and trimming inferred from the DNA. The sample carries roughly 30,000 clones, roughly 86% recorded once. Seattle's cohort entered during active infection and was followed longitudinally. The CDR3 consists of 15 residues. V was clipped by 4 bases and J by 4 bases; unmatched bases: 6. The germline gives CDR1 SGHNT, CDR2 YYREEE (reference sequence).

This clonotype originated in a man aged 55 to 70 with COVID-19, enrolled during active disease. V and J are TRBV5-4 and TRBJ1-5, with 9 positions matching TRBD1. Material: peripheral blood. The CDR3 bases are TGTGCCAGCAGCGGGCAGGACAGGGGTAATCAGCCCCAGCATTTT. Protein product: CASSGQDRGNQPQHF.